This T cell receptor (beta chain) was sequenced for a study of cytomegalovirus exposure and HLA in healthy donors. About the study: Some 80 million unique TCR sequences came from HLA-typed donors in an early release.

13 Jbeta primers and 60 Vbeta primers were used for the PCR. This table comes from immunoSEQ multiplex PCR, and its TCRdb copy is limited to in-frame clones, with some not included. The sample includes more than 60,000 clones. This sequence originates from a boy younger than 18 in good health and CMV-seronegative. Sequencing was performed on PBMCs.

CDR3 protein: CASSSGTFNNQPQHF. In nucleotides, the CDR3 is TGTGCCAGCAGCTCCGGGACATTCAACAATCAGCCCCAGCATTTT. The J gene is TRBJ1-5, the V gene TRBV5-5; D possibly corresponds to TRBD1 (6 bases). V lost 3 bases to trimming and J lost 3 bases, with 13 bases between them. CDR3 length: 15 residues. Germline loops: CDR1 SGHKS, CDR2 YYEKEE (reference sequence).